These 18 T cell receptor beta chains came from one sample sequenced in a study of response to subunit inactivated influenza vaccine. Each CDR3 protein is one row after TCRdb ran MiXCR on the RT-PCR reads. The table shows about 520,000 distinct CDR3 sequences, with over 25% occurring only once. This specimen consisted of CD4+ T cells sorted from PBMCs, obtained approximately 5 days after vaccination. All receptors derive from a man between 45 and 60 years old who received an inactivated influenza vaccine.

The V gene is TRBV20-1, the J gene TRBJ2-3; D is possibly TRBD2 (5 bases). The CDR3 has 14 amino acids. Looked up from germline, CDR1 is DFQATT and CDR2 is SNEGSKA (reference sequence). V lost 5 bases and J 3 bases, leaving 15 bases between the germline ends. CDR3 sequence reads: CSAPKLEQTDTQYF. As DNA, the CDR3 is TGCAGTGCTCCGAAACTAGAGCAGACAGATACGCAGTATTTT.

This clonotype was seen more than once but under ten times. The V gene is TRBV7-2, the J gene TRBJ2-5; 10 nucleotides line up with TRBD1. Germline lookup yields CDR1 SGHTA and CDR2 FQGNSA. Unmatched junction bases numbered 7, after V lost 4 bases and J lost 5 bases. CDR3 length: 15 amino acids. The CDR3 loop reads CASSYGTGVGETQYF. DNA of the CDR3: TGTGCCAGCAGCTACGGGACAGGGGTGGGGGAGACCCAGTACTTC.

This clonotype showed up just a few times. The V call is TRBV5-1, the J call TRBJ2-7, with D perhaps TRBD2 (5 bases). CDR3 length: 13 amino acids. Germline values: CDR1 SGHRS, CDR2 YFSETQ. V dropped 4 bases and J dropped 0 bases, with 8 bases sitting between them. CDR3 loop: CASSTGDSYEQYF. As DNA, the CDR3 is TGCGCCAGCAGCACCGGGGACTCCTACGAGCAGTACTTC.

In its sample, this clonotype was seen a few times. The rearrangement links TRBV5-1 to TRBJ1-1; TRBD1 agrees at 7 bases. Germline V CDR1 and CDR2: SGHRS, YFSETQ. The CDR3 loop spans 13 amino acids. V was clipped by 4 bases and J by 4 bases; unmatched bases: 4. The CDR3 DNA reads as TGCGCCAGCAGCGAGGGACAGCCCACTGAAGCTTTCTTT. Its translation is CASSEGQPTEAFF.

A few counts support this clonotype. The V and J genes are TRBV5-1 and TRBJ1-1; 8 bases align to TRBD1. The V segment lost 2 bases and the J segment 5 bases; nucleotides outside the gene matches: 5. Germline-derived CDR1 and CDR2 are SGHRS and YFSETQ. The CDR3 spans 14 residues. CDR3 bases: TGCGCCAGCAGCTTAACAGGGGGAGAGACTGAAGCTTTCTTT. This translates into CASSLTGGETEAFF.

This rearrangement joins TRBV28 to TRBJ2-7, with D uncertain. Germline CDR1 and CDR2: MDHEN and SYDVKM. The CDR3 runs 13 residues. V was cut by 2 bases and J by 0 bases, with 5 bases left in between. CDR3 in DNA: TGTGCCAGCAGTTTAAGTATCTCCTACGAGCAGTACTTC. This gives the protein CASSLSISYEQYF. Combining the CDR3 with reference TRBV28 and TRBJ2-7 gives the whole variable domain DVKVTQSSRYLVKRTGEKVFLECVQDMDHENMFWYRQDPGLGLRLIYFSYDVKMKEKGDIPEGYSVSREKKERFSLILESASTNQTSMYLCASSLSISYEQYFGPGTRLTVT.

The chain has TRBV11-2 and TRBJ2-2; 10 bases are a match to TRBD2. With V trimmed by 5 bases and J by 2 bases, 20 bases remained unmatched. CDR3 length: 21 residues. CDR1 is SGHAT, CDR2 FQNNGV, per germline. The CDR3 DNA sequence: TGTGCCAGCAGCGAACGACACACCCTATCGGCTAGCGGGAGAAACACCGGGGAGCTGTTTTTT. Protein sequence: CASSERHTLSASGRNTGELFF.

This clonotype was detected ten times or more. The V call is TRBV12-3 or TRBV12-4, the J call TRBJ2-7; D may be TRBD1 (6 bases). The germline V and J ends were trimmed by 6 bases and 6 bases, with 15 bases remaining between them. This CDR3 contains 13 residues. Written as DNA, the CDR3 is TGTGCCAGCAGCCCTATGATCAGGGGCGAGCAGTACTTC. It encodes CASSPMIRGEQYF.

The J gene is TRBJ2-3, the V gene TRBV4-3, with 13 bases identical to TRBD2. Germline CDR1 and CDR2: LGHNA and YSLEER. The J segment lost 0 bases and the V segment lost 0 bases, leaving 9 bases of the junction unmatched. The CDR3 has 20 residues. The CDR3 coding sequence is TGCGCCAGCAGCCAAGACACCGGGACTAGCGGGACATCTAGCACAGATACGCAGTATTTT. Translating it yields CASSQDTGTSGTSSTDTQYF.

The chain couples TRBV20-1 to TRBJ1-1; 7 bases align to TRBD1. CDR1 is DFQATT and CDR2 is SNEGSKA in the germline V gene (reference sequence). V dropped 5 bases and J dropped 1; count of bases not matched to a gene: 7. CDR3 size: 14 residues. The CDR3 DNA reads TGCAGTGCTTGGCTGGGACAGACGAACACTGAAGCTTTCTTT. Amino acid sequence: CSAWLGQTNTEAFF.

This clonotype turned up a few times. V usage is TRBV28 and J usage is TRBJ1-3; unclear D gene. V was clipped by 5 bases and J by 2 bases, with 7 bases between them. Germline CDR1 MDHEN, CDR2 SYDVKM. The CDR3 contains 13 residues. This CDR3 reads CASSGGAGNTIYF. Written as DNA, the CDR3 is TGTGCCAGCAGTGGCGGGGCTGGAAACACCATATATTTT.

The rearrangement uses TRBV6-5 and TRBJ2-2, with unresolved D. This CDR3 region has 12 residues. V was pared by 2 bases and J by 5 bases, with 3 bases between. Germline CDR1 is MNHEY and CDR2 is SVGAGI. Written as DNA, the CDR3 is TGTGCCAGCAGTTACCCAACCGGGGAGCTGTTTTTT. Translated: CASSYPTGELFF.

This clonotype was counted a few times. The chain links TRBV27 to TRBJ2-3; tentative D call: TRBD2 (6 bases). Germline V gives CDR1 MNHEY, CDR2 SMNVEV (reference sequence). The CDR3 contains 14 residues. The V gene lost 6 bases and the J gene lost 4 bases, with 14 bases spanning the gap. The CDR3 bases are TGTGCCAGCAGCACACTAGCTAGGGCAGATACGCAGTATTTT. This encodes CASSTLARADTQYF.

The chain uses TRBV20-1 and TRBJ1-4, with D maybe TRBD1 (6 bases). The CDR3 sequence is 13 residues long. Between the trimmed V and J ends, which lost 5 bases and 3 bases, there was a span of 10 bases. The germline V gene encodes CDR1 DFQATT and CDR2 SNEGSKA (reference sequence). The CDR3 sequence is CSAPGESNEKLFF. CDR3 in DNA: TGCAGTGCTCCAGGGGAGTCTAATGAAAAACTGTTTTTT.

A few counts support this clonotype. The chain couples TRBV6-1 to TRBJ1-5; 9 bases are shared with TRBD1. The CDR3 runs to 15 residues. Germline V CDR1 and CDR2: MNHNS, SASEGT. V lost 4 bases and J lost 4; bases outside the gene matches: 5. The CDR3 nucleotides are TGTGCCAGCAGTGGACGGACAGGGGAAAATCAGCCCCAGCATTTT. Its protein is CASSGRTGENQPQHF.

The V call is TRBV5-1, the J call TRBJ2-7, with 7 bases fitting TRBD1. The CDR3 has 14 residues. V trimming: 7 bases; J trimming: 0 bases; junction bases outside the gene matches: 7. Germline V gene sequence: CDR1 SGHRS, CDR2 YFSETQ. The CDR3 loop is CASAAGTDSYEQYF. In DNA, the CDR3 is TGCGCCAGCGCCGCCGGGACAGACTCCTACGAGCAGTACTTC.

This clonotype was found a few times. The chain couples TRBV5-5 to TRBJ2-3; 8 positions match TRBD1. Germline lookup yields CDR1 SGHKS and CDR2 YYEKEE (reference sequence). Germline trimming cut 3 bases from V and 4 bases from J; bases unmatched to any gene: 7. The CDR3 spans 15 residues. The CDR3 loop reads CASSSSGQGPDTQYF. The CDR3 DNA follows: TGTGCCAGCAGCTCCTCAGGACAGGGTCCAGATACGCAGTATTTT.

This chain joins TRBV18 and TRBJ1-4; 8 bases are shared with TRBD1. J was trimmed by 7 bases and V by 3 bases; bases with no gene match: 1. The CDR3 contains 13 residues. Germline V gene lookup returns CDR1 KGHSH and CDR2 LQKENI. The CDR3 spells CASSPGQVEKLFF. The CDR3 coding sequence is TGTGCCAGCTCACCGGGACAGGTTGAAAAACTGTTTTTT.